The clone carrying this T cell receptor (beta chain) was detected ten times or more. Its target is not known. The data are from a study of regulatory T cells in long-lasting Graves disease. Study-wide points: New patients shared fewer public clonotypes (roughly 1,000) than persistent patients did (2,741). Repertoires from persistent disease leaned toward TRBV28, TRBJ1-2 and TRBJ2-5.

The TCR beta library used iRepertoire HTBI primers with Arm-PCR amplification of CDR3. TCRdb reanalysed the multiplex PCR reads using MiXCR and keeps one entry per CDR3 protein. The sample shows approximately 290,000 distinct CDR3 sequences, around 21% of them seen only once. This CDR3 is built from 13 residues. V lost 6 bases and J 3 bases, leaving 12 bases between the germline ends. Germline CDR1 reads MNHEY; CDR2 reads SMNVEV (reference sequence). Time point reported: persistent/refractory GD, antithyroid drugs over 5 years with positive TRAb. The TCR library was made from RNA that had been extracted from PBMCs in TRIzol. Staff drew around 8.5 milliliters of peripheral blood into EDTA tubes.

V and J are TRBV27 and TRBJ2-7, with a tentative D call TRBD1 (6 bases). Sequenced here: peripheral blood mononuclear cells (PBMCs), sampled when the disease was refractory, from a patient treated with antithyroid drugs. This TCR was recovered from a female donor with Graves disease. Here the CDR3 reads CASSIGQHYEQYF. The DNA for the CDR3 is TGTGCCAGCAGCATCGGACAGCACTACGAGCAGTACTTC.